This is a list of T cell receptor beta chains from one sample in a study of CD8 T cells in ankylosing spondylitis. TCRdb passed the 5' RACE reads through MiXCR, listing each CDR3 protein once. The sample carries 180,000 or so distinct CDR3 sequences, roughly 11% recorded once. Specimen: blood, either unsorted or a sorted T cell fraction (not recorded which). The source is a male donor with ankylosing spondylitis or in good health (not recorded which). Both conserved end residues are part of each CDR3. A D gene is named only where the DNA matches it firmly. Clone size is stated in some rows and not others, as once, few, many or a class when expanded.

cdr3_nt cdr3_aa j_call d_call clone_size v_call
TGTGCCACCCGGGACAGTCCGAACACCGGGGAGCTGTTTTTT CATRDSPNTGELFF TRBJ2-2 TRBD1 many TRBV12-3/TRBV12-4
TGCAGTGCTAGCGAGCTTCCGGGACAGATCTACGAGCAGTACTTC CSASELPGQIYEQYF TRBJ2-7 TRBD1 many TRBV20-1
TGTGCCACCAGTGGCGGGAGGGCCGAATTCACTAATGAGCAGTTCTTC CATSGGRAEFTNEQFF TRBJ2-1 TRBD2 few TRBV24-1
TGTGCCAGCAGCTACTTCCAAGAGACCCAGTACTTC CASSYFQETQYF TRBJ2-5 . . TRBV7-6
TGCAGCGTGAAGACAGGGTTTGGCACTGAAGCTTTCTTT CSVKTGFGTEAFF TRBJ1-1 TRBD1 many TRBV29-1
TGTGCCAGCAGTTATATAGGACCGGGGGATTCGATATGGGCCACGAGAAACACCATATATTTT CASSYIGPGDSIWATRNTIYF TRBJ1-3 . few TRBV6-2/TRBV6-3
TGCGCCAGCAGCCAGTTCACCGGGGGGAACTACAATGAGCAGTTCTTC CASSQFTGGNYNEQFF TRBJ2-1 TRBD2 many TRBV4-3
TGTGCCAGCAGCCCCCCGGGGATTCAAAACACTGAAGCTTTCTTT CASSPPGIQNTEAFF TRBJ1-1 . few TRBV7-9
TGTGCCAGCAGCCAAGACGGTACTAACTATGGCTACACCTTC CASSQDGTNYGYTF TRBJ1-2 . many TRBV14
TGTGCCAGCAGCCTGGAGCGGGACAGGGGCTATGGCTACACCTTC CASSLERDRGYGYTF TRBJ1-2 TRBD1 many TRBV5-6
TGCGCCAGCAGCGTTACAGGGGGCATAGAGACCCAGTACTTC CASSVTGGIETQYF TRBJ2-5 TRBD1 . TRBV5-1
TGTGCCAGCAGCCGCAGGACAGGGTGGGACACAGATACGCAGTATTTT CASSRRTGWDTDTQYF TRBJ2-3 TRBD1 few TRBV5-5
TGCGCCTCTCACGGACAGGGGATAACCTACGAGCAGTACTTC CASHGQGITYEQYF TRBJ2-7 TRBD1 few TRBV5-1
TGCGCCAGCAGCTCTCAGGGGGCGAACACTGAAGCTTTCTTT CASSSQGANTEAFF TRBJ1-1 TRBD1 many TRBV5-1
TGCGCCAGCATCGGATACGAGCAGTACTTC CASIGYEQYF TRBJ2-7 . many TRBV5-1
TGTGCCAGCAGCTTCCTAGCGGGACAAGGAGGCGCCGGGGAGCTGTTTTTT CASSFLAGQGGAGELFF TRBJ2-2 TRBD2 . TRBV7-9
TGTGCCAGCAGCATTGAGGGGATTGCGAACATTCAGTACTTC CASSIEGIANIQYF TRBJ2-4 . few TRBV7-8
TGTGCCAGCAGTACCAGGGTTTCACCCCTCCACTTT CASSTRVSPLHF TRBJ1-6 . few TRBV6-1
TGCAGTGCTAGAGCCAATAGCGGGTGGGCAGATACGCAGTATTTT CSARANSGWADTQYF TRBJ2-3 TRBD2 few TRBV20-1
TGTGCCAGCAGACTCGGGAGCTCCTACGAGCAGTACTTC CASRLGSSYEQYF TRBJ2-7 . many TRBV7-9
TGTGCCAGCAGGTCCGGGACAGTGAACACCGGGGAGCTGTTTTTT CASRSGTVNTGELFF TRBJ2-2 TRBD1 . TRBV12-3/TRBV12-4
TGCGCCAGCAGCCTCGGACTAGCGGGAGGGTACTACGAGCAGTACTTC CASSLGLAGGYYEQYF TRBJ2-7 TRBD2 many TRBV5-1
TGCAGTGCCCCACCCGTGGGCTCCTATAATTCACCCCTCCACTTT CSAPPVGSYNSPLHF TRBJ1-6 . many TRBV20-1
TGTGCCAGCAGCTTAGATCAAAGGGAAGCTTTCTTT CASSLDQREAFF TRBJ1-1 . many TRBV11-3
TGCAGCGTTACCCCGGGGAACTCTGGGGCCAACGTCCTGACTTTC CSVTPGNSGANVLTF TRBJ2-6 . many TRBV29-1
TGCAGCGTTGAAGATCAGGAGGCGGGAGGGGGTAGAGATACGCAGTATTTT CSVEDQEAGGGRDTQYF TRBJ2-3 TRBD2 many TRBV29-1
TGCGCCAGCAGCCAAAGGGGGGGGGCAAGTAATGAAAAACTGTTTTTT CASSQRGGASNEKLFF TRBJ1-4 . many TRBV4-3
TGTGCCATCAGTGAGGTTACGATCGGCCAGTCCACGCGGTACGAGCAGTACTTC CAISEVTIGQSTRYEQYF TRBJ2-7 . many TRBV10-3
TGTGCCAGCGGGACTTGGGTCGGCTACAATGAGCAGTTCTTC CASGTWVGYNEQFF TRBJ2-1 . many TRBV12-3/TRBV12-4
TGCAGCGCCCGGGGGGGGTACGAGCAGTACTTC CSARGGYEQYF TRBJ2-7 TRBD2 many TRBV29-1
TGTGCCACCAGCACCAGAACAGGGAATGGTGAGCAGTTCTTC CATSTRTGNGEQFF TRBJ2-1 . . TRBV15
TGTGCCAGCAGCCAGTGGGACAGGTTAAACACTGAAGCTTTCTTT CASSQWDRLNTEAFF TRBJ1-1 TRBD1 many TRBV14
TGTGCCAGCAGAATTGAACAGGGGGCAGAGTCACCCCTCCACTTT CASRIEQGAESPLHF TRBJ1-6 TRBD1 many TRBV6-1
TGTGCCAGCAGTTTGCGGACACATCAGCCCCAGCATTTT CASSLRTHQPQHF TRBJ1-5 . . TRBV27
TGCTGTGCTAGAGATCAGCGCGGGAGGGCCTCCTACAATGAGCAGTTCTTC CCARDQRGRASYNEQFF TRBJ2-1 TRBD2 few TRBV20-1
TGCAGTGCTAGGTCACTAGCGGGGGCTAGCACAGATACGCAGTATTTT CSARSLAGASTDTQYF TRBJ2-3 TRBD2 few TRBV20-1
TGCGCCAGCGGTCGATCCCTTTCCTACGAGCAGTACTTC CASGRSLSYEQYF TRBJ2-7 . . TRBV5-1
TGTGCCAGCAGTTTGGATGGAGAAACGAACTATGGCTACACCTTC CASSLDGETNYGYTF TRBJ1-2 . . TRBV12-3/TRBV12-4
TGCGCCAGCAGTATACTAGCGGACAATGAGCAGTTCTTC CASSILADNEQFF TRBJ2-1 TRBD2 few TRBV5-1
TGTGCCAGCAGCTTAGAGGGGGGAACAGGATACAATGAGCAGTTCTTC CASSLEGGTGYNEQFF TRBJ2-1 . . TRBV7-9